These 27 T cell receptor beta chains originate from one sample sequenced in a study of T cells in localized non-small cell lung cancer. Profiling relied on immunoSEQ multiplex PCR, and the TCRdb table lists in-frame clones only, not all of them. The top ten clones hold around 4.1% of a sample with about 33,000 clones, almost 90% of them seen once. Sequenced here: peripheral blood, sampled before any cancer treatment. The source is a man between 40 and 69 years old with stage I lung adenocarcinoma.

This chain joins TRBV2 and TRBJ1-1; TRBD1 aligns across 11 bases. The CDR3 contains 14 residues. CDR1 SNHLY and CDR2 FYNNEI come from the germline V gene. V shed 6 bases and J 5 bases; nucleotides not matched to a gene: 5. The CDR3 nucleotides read TGTGCCAGCAGAGGACAGGGGGCGAGTACTGAAGCTTTCTTT. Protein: CASRGQGASTEAFF. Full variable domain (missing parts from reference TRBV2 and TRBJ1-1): EPEVTQTPSHQVTQMGQEVILRCVPISNHLYFYWYRQILGQKVEFLVSFYNNEISEKSEIFDDQFSVERPDGSNFTLKIRSTKLEDSAMYFCASRGQGASTEAFFGQGTRLTVV.

The CDR3 loop reads CASGLVRTVGGELFF. The DNA for the CDR3 is TGTGCTAGTGGTTTGGTTCGGACCGTGGGCGGGGAGCTGTTTTTT. The J gene is TRBJ2-2, the V gene TRBV12-5; D is unclear. With 0 bases removed from V and 7 bases from J, the gap between germline ends came to 12 bases. In germline, CDR1 is LGHNT, CDR2 FRNRAP. This CDR3 is 15 amino acids long.

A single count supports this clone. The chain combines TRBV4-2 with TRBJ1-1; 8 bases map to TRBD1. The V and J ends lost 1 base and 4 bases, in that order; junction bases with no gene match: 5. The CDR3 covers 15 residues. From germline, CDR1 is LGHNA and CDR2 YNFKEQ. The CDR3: CASSQVGQGRTEAFF. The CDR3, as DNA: TGTGCCAGCAGCCAAGTAGGACAGGGTCGCACTGAAGCTTTCTTT.

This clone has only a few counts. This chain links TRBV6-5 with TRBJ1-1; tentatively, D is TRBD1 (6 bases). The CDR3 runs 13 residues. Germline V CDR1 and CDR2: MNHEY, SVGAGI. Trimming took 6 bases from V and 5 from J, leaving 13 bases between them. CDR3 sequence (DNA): TGTGCCAGCAGCACCATCAGGGGTACTGAAGCTTTCTTT. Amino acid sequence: CASSTIRGTEAFF.

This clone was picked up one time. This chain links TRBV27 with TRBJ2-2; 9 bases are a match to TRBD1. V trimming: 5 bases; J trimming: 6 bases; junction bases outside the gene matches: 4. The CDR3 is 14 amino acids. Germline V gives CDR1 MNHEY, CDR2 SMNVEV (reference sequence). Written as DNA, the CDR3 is TGTGCCAGCAGTCTACGACAGGGGGCCGGGGAGCTGTTTTTT. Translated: CASSLRQGAGELFF.

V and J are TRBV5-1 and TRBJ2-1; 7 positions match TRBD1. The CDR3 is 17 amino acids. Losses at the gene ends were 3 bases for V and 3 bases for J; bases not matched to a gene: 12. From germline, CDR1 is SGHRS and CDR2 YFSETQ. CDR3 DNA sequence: TGCGCCAGCAGCTCGATGGACAGGCCGGAGAGCTACAATGAGCAGTTCTTC. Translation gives CASSSMDRPESYNEQFF.

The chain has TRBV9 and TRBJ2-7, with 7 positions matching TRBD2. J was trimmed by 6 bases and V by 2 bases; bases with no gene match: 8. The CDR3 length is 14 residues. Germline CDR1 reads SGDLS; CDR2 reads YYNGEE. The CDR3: CASSVAGGFTEQYF. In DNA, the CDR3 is TGTGCCAGCAGCGTGGCCGGGGGGTTCACCGAGCAGTACTTC.

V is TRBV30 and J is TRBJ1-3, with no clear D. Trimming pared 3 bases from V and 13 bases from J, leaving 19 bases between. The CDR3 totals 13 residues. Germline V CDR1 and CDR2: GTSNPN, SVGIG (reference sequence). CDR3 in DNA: TGTGCCTGGAGCGAAGACCGGCTCATCGGGATATATTTT. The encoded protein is CAWSEDRLIGIYF.

The CDR3 region has the DNA TGTGCCAGCAGCGTAGACCCGGACGGTGAGACCCAGTACTTC. Residues: CASSVDPDGETQYF. The chain couples TRBV9 to TRBJ2-5; the D is unclear. The ends were cut back, 0 bases at V and 5 bases at J, with 11 bases in the middle. Per germline, CDR1 SGDLS and CDR2 YYNGEE. This CDR3 is built from 14 residues. Variable domain in full (rest from reference TRBV9 and TRBJ2-5): DSGVTQTPKHLITATGQRVTLRCSPRSGDLSVYWYQQSLDQGLQFLIQYYNGEERAKGNILERFSAQQFPDLHSELNLSSLELGDSALYFCASSVDPDGETQYFGPGTRLLVL.

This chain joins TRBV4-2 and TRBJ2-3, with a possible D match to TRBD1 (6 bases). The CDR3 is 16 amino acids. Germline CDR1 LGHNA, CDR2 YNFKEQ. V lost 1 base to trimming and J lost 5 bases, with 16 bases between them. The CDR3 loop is CASSQGDTNGRDTQYF. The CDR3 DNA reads TGTGCCAGCAGCCAAGGGGACACTAACGGGCGAGATACGCAGTATTTT.

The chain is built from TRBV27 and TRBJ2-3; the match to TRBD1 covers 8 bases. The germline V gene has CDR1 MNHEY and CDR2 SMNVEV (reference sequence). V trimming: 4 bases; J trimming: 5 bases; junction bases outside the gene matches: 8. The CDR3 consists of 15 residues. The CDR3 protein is CASSSPGQAQDTQYF. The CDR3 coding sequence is TGTGCCAGCAGTTCTCCGGGACAGGCTCAAGATACGCAGTATTTT.

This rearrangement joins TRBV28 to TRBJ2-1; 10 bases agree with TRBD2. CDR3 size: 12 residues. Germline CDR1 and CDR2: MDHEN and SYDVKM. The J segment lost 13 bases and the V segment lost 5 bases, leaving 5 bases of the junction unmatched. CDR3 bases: TGTGCCAGCAGTACCTCTAGCGGGGGACAGTTCTTC. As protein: CASSTSSGGQFF.

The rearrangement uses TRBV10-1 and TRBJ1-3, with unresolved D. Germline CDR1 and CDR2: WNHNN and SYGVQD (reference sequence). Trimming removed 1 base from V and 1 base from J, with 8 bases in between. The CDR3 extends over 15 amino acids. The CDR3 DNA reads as TGCGCCAGCAGTGAGTACCCCGCTTCTGGAAACACCATATATTTT. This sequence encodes CASSEYPASGNTIYF.

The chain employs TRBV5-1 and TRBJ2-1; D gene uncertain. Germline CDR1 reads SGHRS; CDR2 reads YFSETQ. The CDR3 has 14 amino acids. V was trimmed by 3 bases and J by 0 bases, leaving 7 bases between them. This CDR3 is CASSSGGSYNEQFF. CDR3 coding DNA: TGCGCCAGCAGCTCCGGCGGCTCCTACAATGAGCAGTTCTTC.

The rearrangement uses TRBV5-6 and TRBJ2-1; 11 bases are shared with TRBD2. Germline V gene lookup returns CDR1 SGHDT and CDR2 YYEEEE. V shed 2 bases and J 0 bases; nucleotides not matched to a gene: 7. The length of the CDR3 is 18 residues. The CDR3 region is CASSLLAGVHSSYNEQFF. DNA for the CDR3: TGTGCCAGCAGCTTACTAGCGGGGGTTCACAGCTCCTACAATGAGCAGTTCTTC.

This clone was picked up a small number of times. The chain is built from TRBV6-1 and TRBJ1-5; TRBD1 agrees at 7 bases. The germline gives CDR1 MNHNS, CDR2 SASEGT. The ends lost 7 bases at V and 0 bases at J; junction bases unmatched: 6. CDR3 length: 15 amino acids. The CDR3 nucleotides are TGTGCCAGCAAGGGGGCGGCGAATAGCAATCAGCCCCAGCATTTT. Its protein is CASKGAANSNQPQHF.

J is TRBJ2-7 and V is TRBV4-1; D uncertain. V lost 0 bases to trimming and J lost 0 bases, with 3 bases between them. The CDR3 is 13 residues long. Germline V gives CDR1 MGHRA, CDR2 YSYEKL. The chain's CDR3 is CASSQESSYEQYF. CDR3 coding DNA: TGCGCCAGCAGCCAAGAAAGCTCCTACGAGCAGTACTTC.

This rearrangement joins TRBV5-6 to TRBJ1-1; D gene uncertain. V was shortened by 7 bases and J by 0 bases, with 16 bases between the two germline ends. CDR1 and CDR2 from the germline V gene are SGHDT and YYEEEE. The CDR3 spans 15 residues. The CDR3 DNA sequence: TGTGCCAGCGGCCCTCGCGTGGGAATGAACACTGAAGCTTTCTTT. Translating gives CASGPRVGMNTEAFF.

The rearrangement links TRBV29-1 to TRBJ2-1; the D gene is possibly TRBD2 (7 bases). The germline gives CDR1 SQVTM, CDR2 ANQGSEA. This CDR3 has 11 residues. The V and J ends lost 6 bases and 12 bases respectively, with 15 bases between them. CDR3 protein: CSVETGRGQFF. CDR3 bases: TGCAGCGTAGAAACAGGGAGGGGGCAGTTCTTC.

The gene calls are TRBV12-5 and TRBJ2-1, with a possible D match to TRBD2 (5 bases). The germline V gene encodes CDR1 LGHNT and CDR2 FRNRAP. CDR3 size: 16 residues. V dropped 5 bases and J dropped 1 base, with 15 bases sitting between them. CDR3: CASGGVGASSYNEQFF. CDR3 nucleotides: TGTGCTAGTGGTGGGGTGGGAGCCTCTTCCTACAATGAGCAGTTCTTC.

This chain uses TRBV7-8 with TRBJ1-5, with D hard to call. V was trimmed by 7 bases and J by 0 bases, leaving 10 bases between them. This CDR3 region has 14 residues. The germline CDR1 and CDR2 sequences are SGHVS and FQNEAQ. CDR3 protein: CASNVQYSNQPQHF. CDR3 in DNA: TGTGCCAGCAACGTACAGTATAGCAATCAGCCCCAGCATTTT.

CDR3 nucleotide sequence: TGTGCCATACAGGGGGTTAACACCGGGGAGCTGTTTTTT. Protein: CAIQGVNTGELFF. The V call is TRBV6-6, the J call TRBJ2-2; 8 bases match TRBD1. V shed 10 bases, J shed 2 bases, and the junction held 3 bases outside the gene matches. The CDR3 consists of 13 residues. The germline gives CDR1 MNHNY, CDR2 SVGAGI (reference sequence).

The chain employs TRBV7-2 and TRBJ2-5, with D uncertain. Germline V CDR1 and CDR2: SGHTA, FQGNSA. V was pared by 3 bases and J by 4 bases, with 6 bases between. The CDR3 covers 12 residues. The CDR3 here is CASSLKGETQYF. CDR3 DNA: TGTGCCAGCAGCTTGAAGGGAGAGACCCAGTACTTC.

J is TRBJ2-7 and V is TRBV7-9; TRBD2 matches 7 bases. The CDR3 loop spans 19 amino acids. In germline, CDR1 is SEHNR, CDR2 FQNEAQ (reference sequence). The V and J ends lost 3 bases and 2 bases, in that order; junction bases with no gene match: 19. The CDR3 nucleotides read TGTGCCAGCAGCTTCTGGAGGGAGGGTGATTTTACCAAAGCCTACGAGCAGTACTTC. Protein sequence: CASSFWREGDFTKAYEQYF.

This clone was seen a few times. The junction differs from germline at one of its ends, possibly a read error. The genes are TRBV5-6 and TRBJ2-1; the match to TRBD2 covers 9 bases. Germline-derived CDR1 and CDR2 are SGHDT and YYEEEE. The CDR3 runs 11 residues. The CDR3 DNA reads TGTGCCAGCAGTTCCGGACTAGCGCCCATCTTC. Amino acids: CASSSGLAPIF. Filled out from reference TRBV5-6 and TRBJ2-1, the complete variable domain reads DAGVTQSPTHLIKTRGQQVTLRCSPKSGHDTVSWYQQALGQGPQFIFQYYEEEERQRGNFPDRFSGHQFPNYSSELNVNALLLGDSALYLCASSSGLAPIFGPGTRLTVL.

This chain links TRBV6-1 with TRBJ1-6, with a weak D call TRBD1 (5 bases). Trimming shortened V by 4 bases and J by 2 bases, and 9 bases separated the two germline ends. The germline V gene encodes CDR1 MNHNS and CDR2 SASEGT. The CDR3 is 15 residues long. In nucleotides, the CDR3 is TGTGCCAGCAGTGTAGGACAAGCCTATAATTCACCCCTCCACTTT. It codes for CASSVGQAYNSPLHF.

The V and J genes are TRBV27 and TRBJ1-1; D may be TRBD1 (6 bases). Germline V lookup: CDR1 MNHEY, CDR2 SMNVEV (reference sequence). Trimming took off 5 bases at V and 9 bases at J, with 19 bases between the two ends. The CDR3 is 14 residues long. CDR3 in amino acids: CASSPYRTEIKAFF. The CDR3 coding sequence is TGTGCCAGCAGTCCGTACAGGACAGAGATTAAAGCTTTCTTT.